What follows describes a single T cell receptor beta chain. Antigen specificity is unknown. This specimen belongs to a study of T cells after yellow fever vaccination. Study-level results: Any FACS-sorted repertoire could hold abundant clonotypes that contaminate it from the bulk population. Subsequent booster samples again held most clones from primary vaccination (more than 95% CD4, about 90% CD8). Only a small proportion of the clonotypes turned up in both the CD4 and the CD8 compartments, likely arising from convergent recombination.

One entry per CDR3 protein results from TCRdb running MiXCR on the 5' RACE reads. Seen here are roughly 170,000 distinct CDR3 sequences, approximately 9.9% observed once, and the top ten hold about a third. CDR1 is MNHEY and CDR2 is SMNVEV in the germline V gene (reference sequence). This CDR3 contains 16 residues. The V gene lost 2 bases and the J gene lost 9 bases, with 20 bases spanning the gap. This clonotype was obtained from a man aged 18 to 30 who received the YFV17D yellow fever vaccine. The sequencing used CD8+ T cells sorted from PBMCs, collected 45 days after the yellow fever booster vaccination. The chain combines TRBV27 with TRBJ2-1, with D possibly matching TRBD2 (6 bases). The CDR3 sequence: CASSLTPNRGSGEQFF. The CDR3 DNA is TGTGCCAGCAGTTTAACCCCCAACCGGGGGTCCGGTGAGCAGTTCTTC.